The 21 T cell receptor beta chains listed next were all sequenced from one sample in a study of blood T cell repertoires in COVID-19. Profiled with immunoSEQ multiplex PCR; TCRdb holds only in-frame clones, not every one. The table lists just over 650,000 clones, approximately 90% of them singletons. The material sequenced was peripheral blood. Receptors were obtained from a young woman with acute or convalescent COVID-19.

The V and J genes are TRBV9 and TRBJ2-1, with 7 nucleotides matching TRBD1. CDR1 is SGDLS, CDR2 YYNGEE, per germline. V trimming: 4 bases; J trimming: 5 bases; junction bases outside the gene matches: 12. The CDR3 has 16 amino acids. CDR3: CASSTNTGARDNEQFF. The DNA for the CDR3 is TGTGCCAGCAGCACAAACACAGGGGCTCGGGACAATGAGCAGTTCTTC.

There are a few counts of this clone. The chain uses TRBV2 and TRBJ1-4; 10 bases are shared with TRBD1. The junction had 1 base not matched to a gene; V was cut back by 3 bases and J by 6 bases. CDR3 size: 14 residues. Germline loops: CDR1 SNHLY, CDR2 FYNNEI. CDR3 protein: CASSEGTGDEKLFF. CDR3 bases: TGTGCCAGCAGTGAGGGGACAGGGGATGAAAAACTGTTTTTT.

This chain connects TRBV4-2 to TRBJ2-7; the match to TRBD2 covers 7 bases. This CDR3 has 14 residues. V shed 4 bases and J 7 bases; nucleotides not matched to a gene: 10. Germline V gene data show CDR1 as LGHNA and CDR2 as YNFKEQ. The CDR3 protein is CASSREPAGGEQYF. CDR3 bases: TGTGCCAGCAGCCGAGAGCCGGCCGGGGGGGAGCAGTACTTC.

This chain connects TRBV19 to TRBJ2-1, with 7 positions matching TRBD1. V dropped 6 bases and J dropped 0; count of bases not matched to a gene: 8. CDR3 length: 16 amino acids. Per the germline V gene, CDR1 is LNHDA and CDR2 is SQIVND (reference sequence). The CDR3 region is CASSNRGPSSYNEQFF. For the CDR3, the DNA is TGTGCCAGTAGCAACAGGGGACCTAGCTCCTACAATGAGCAGTTCTTC.

The chain carries TRBV5-3 and TRBJ1-2; no clear D. TRBV5-3 is identified as an open reading frame with a role that is uncertain. The CDR3 is made up of 17 amino acids. V lost 0 bases to trimming and J lost 4 bases, with 19 bases between them. CDR3 amino acids: CARSLAGGPSGGYGYTF. The CDR3 DNA sequence: TGTGCCAGAAGCTTGGCTGGTGGTCCCAGTGGCGGCTATGGCTACACCTTC.

The chain has TRBV6-5 and TRBJ2-7, with 7 bases lining up with TRBD2. J was trimmed by 0 bases and V by 7 bases; bases with no gene match: 9. Germline V gives CDR1 MNHEY, CDR2 SVGAGI. The CDR3 sequence is 15 residues long. The CDR3 reads CASNLGRDPSYEQYF. Written as DNA, the CDR3 is TGTGCCAGCAACCTGGGGAGGGATCCCTCCTACGAGCAGTACTTC.

The chain uses TRBV3-1 (or the pseudogene TRBV3-2) and TRBJ2-3; 7 nucleotides line up with TRBD2. With 7 bases clipped from V and 0 bases from J, the junction kept 7 bases outside the gene matches. The CDR3 contains 15 residues. Germline lookup yields CDR1 LGHDT and CDR2 YNNKEL (reference sequence). The CDR3 DNA sequence: TGTGCCAGCACCCGGCAGGGAGGGAGCACAGATACGCAGTATTTT. Protein product: CASTRQGGSTDTQYF.

The rearrangement joins TRBV4-3 to TRBJ2-7; D is perhaps TRBD1 (6 bases). V lost 1 base and J 5 bases, leaving 12 bases between the germline ends. Germline V CDR1 and CDR2: LGHNA, YSLEER. This CDR3 spans 14 amino acids. DNA for the CDR3: TGCGCCAGCAGCCAAGGCCAGGGGACCCACGAGCAGTACTTC. It yields the protein CASSQGQGTHEQYF.

The chain carries TRBV6-2 or TRBV6-3 and TRBJ2-7; possible D gene TRBD1, 5 bases. The V gene lost 5 bases and the J gene lost 5 bases, with 13 bases spanning the gap. Per the germline V gene, CDR1 is MNHEY and CDR2 is SVGEGT. The CDR3 covers 13 residues. CDR3: CASSGAGLHEQYF. CDR3 bases: TGTGCCAGCAGTGGCGCAGGGCTCCACGAGCAGTACTTC.

This rearrangement joins TRBV24-1 to TRBJ1-1; D ambiguous. Trimming left V 4 bases short and J 5 bases short, with 7 bases between. The CDR3 has 12 amino acids. Germline V CDR1 and CDR2: KGHDR, SFDVKD. The CDR3 bases are TGTGCCACCAGTGAAAGAGGTACTGAAGCTTTCTTT. Translated: CATSERGTEAFF.

This clone was counted only a few times. This chain connects TRBV6-2 or TRBV6-3 to TRBJ1-1; D unresolved. Germline V gives CDR1 MNHEY, CDR2 SVGEGT. The CDR3 is 16 residues long. Trimming cost V 2 bases and J 0 bases, with 13 bases left between them. Written as DNA, the CDR3 is TGTGCCAGCAGTTACGGAGGGCCCCGCATGAACACTGAAGCTTTCTTT. It yields the protein CASSYGGPRMNTEAFF.

This rearrangement joins TRBV3-1 (or the pseudogene TRBV3-2) to TRBJ2-5, with D possibly being TRBD2 (5 bases). CDR1 is LGHDT and CDR2 is YNNKEL in the germline V gene (reference sequence). Trimming took 7 bases from V and 9 from J, leaving 12 bases between them. The CDR3 has 11 residues. CDR3 sequence reads: CASNQVGAQYF. Written as DNA, the CDR3 is TGTGCCAGCAACCAGGTCGGGGCCCAGTACTTC.

The chain couples TRBV29-1 to TRBJ1-3; 7 bases agree with TRBD1. J gave up 0 bases and V 8 bases, and 4 bases lay outside the gene matches. CDR1 SQVTM and CDR2 ANQGSEA come from the germline V gene. This CDR3 contains 13 residues. In DNA, the CDR3 is TGCAGCATACGGGACAGCTCTGGAAACACCATATATTTT. Translated: CSIRDSSGNTIYF.

The chain couples TRBV30 to TRBJ1-1; D is unresolved. V was pared by 0 bases and J by 3 bases, with 8 bases between. Germline assignment: CDR1 GTSNPN and CDR2 SVGIG (reference sequence). The CDR3 is 13 amino acids. The chain's CDR3 is CAWSVQSYTEAFF. CDR3 nucleotide sequence: TGTGCCTGGAGTGTACAGAGCTACACTGAAGCTTTCTTT.

V and J are TRBV5-5 and TRBJ1-5, with D tentatively TRBD1 (6 bases). CDR1 and CDR2 from the germline V gene are SGHKS and YYEKEE (reference sequence). The CDR3 runs to 15 residues. Deletions cut 4 bases from V and 1 base from J, with 12 bases between. This chain's CDR3 is CASSHDRLSNQPQHF. CDR3 bases: TGTGCCAGCAGCCATGACAGGCTGAGCAATCAGCCCCAGCATTTT. The complete variable domain, with remaining parts taken from reference TRBV5-5 and TRBJ1-5, reads DAGVTQSPTHLIKTRGQQVTLRCSPISGHKSVSWYQQVLGQGPQFIFQYYEKEERGRGNFPDRFSARQFPNYSSELNVNALLLGDSALYLCASSHDRLSNQPQHFGDGTRLSIL.

This clone was seen once. The chain recombines TRBV4-1 with TRBJ1-6; D possibly corresponds to TRBD1 (5 bases). Trimming took off 2 bases at V and 0 bases at J, with 11 bases between the two ends. Germline CDR1 MGHRA, CDR2 YSYEKL. This CDR3 region has 17 residues. CDR3 amino acids: CASSQRQLSSYNSPLHF. The CDR3 DNA is TGCGCCAGCAGCCAACGACAGTTGAGCTCCTATAATTCACCCCTCCACTTT.

This clone was recorded once. The chain links TRBV5-6 to TRBJ2-5; no clear D gene. CDR1 and CDR2 (germline): SGHDT, YYEEEE. This CDR3 has 14 residues. The V end lost 3 bases, the J end lost 4 bases, and 13 bases lay between the germline ends. CDR3 amino acids: CASSSTRRGETQYF. CDR3 DNA sequence: TGTGCCAGCAGCTCGACCAGAAGAGGAGAGACCCAGTACTTC.

This rearrangement joins TRBV29-1 to TRBJ1-1; 9 nucleotides line up with TRBD1. This CDR3 spans 13 amino acids. Trimming removed 7 bases from V and 2 bases from J; junction bases left unmatched: 5. Per germline, CDR1 SQVTM and CDR2 ANQGSEA. The CDR3 nucleotides read TGCAGCGCCACGACAGGGGGAAACACTGAAGCTTTCTTT. It yields the protein CSATTGGNTEAFF.

This chain joins TRBV7-9 and TRBJ1-4, with D uncertain. Trimming left V 0 bases short and J 7 bases short, with 9 bases between. The CDR3 has 14 amino acids. Germline CDR1 and CDR2: SEHNR and FQNEAQ (reference sequence). The CDR3 is CASSLALRGEKLFF. CDR3 sequence (DNA): TGTGCCAGCAGCTTAGCCCTGCGGGGTGAAAAACTGTTTTTT.

This clone was observed a handful of times. This rearrangement joins TRBV7-2 to TRBJ2-2; TRBD2 agrees at 11 bases. The CDR3 contains 15 residues. Looked up from germline, CDR1 is SGHTA and CDR2 is FQGNSA. The V gene end was trimmed by 1 base and the J gene end by 9 bases; junction bases not matched to a gene: 4. CDR3 in DNA: TGTGCCAGCAGCTTAGTAACTAGCGGGGGCCGGGAGCTGTTTTTT. The encoded protein is CASSLVTSGGRELFF.

The gene calls are TRBV3-1 (or the pseudogene TRBV3-2) and TRBJ1-2; the D gene is possibly TRBD1 (5 bases). This CDR3 has 16 amino acids. CDR1 and CDR2 (germline): LGHDT, YNNKEL (reference sequence). Trimming shortened V by 3 bases and J by 1 base, and 15 bases separated the two germline ends. The CDR3 DNA reads as TGTGCCAGCAGCCAGGGCACAGGTAAAGTTAACTATGGCTACACCTTC. It translates to CASSQGTGKVNYGYTF.